The 15 T cell receptor beta chains in this list originate from one sample, sequenced in a study of blood T cell repertoires in COVID-19. Libraries were prepared by immunoSEQ multiplex PCR; TCRdb keeps only in-frame clonotypes and omits some of them. This sample has approximately 260,000 clones, with 84% found just once. The sequenced sample consisted of PBMCs or T cells enriched from blood (not recorded which). The receptors here all came from a young man with acute COVID-19.

The chain is built from TRBV19 and TRBJ2-1, with a tentative D call TRBD1 (5 bases). Trimming took 3 bases from V and 12 from J, leaving 9 bases between them. The CDR3 runs to 11 residues. Germline values: CDR1 LNHDA, CDR2 SQIVND (reference sequence). The CDR3 spells CASSISGRQFF. The CDR3 coding sequence is TGTGCCAGTAGTATCTCAGGGCGGCAGTTCTTC.

The chain combines TRBV7-2 with TRBJ1-1; D is perhaps TRBD1 (5 bases). CDR1 is SGHTA, CDR2 FQGNSA, per germline. Trimming took off 5 bases at V and 1 base at J, with 11 bases between the two ends. The CDR3 is made up of 14 amino acids. For the CDR3, the DNA is TGTGCCAGCAGCCTTGTCAGGGAGAACACTGAAGCTTTCTTT. It encodes CASSLVRENTEAFF. Combining the CDR3 with reference TRBV7-2 and TRBJ1-1 gives the whole variable domain GAGVSQSPSNKVTEKGKDVELRCDPISGHTALYWYRQSLGQGLEFLIYFQGNSAPDKSGLPSDRFSAERTGGSVSTLTIQRTQQEDSAVYLCASSLVRENTEAFFGQGTRLTVV.

Details on this clone: Compared with germline, one end of the junction differs, possibly owing to a read error. This chain uses TRBV29-1 with TRBJ1-2; TRBD1 matches 9 bases. Per the germline V gene, CDR1 is SQVTM and CDR2 is ANQGSEA. The CDR3 contains 15 residues. In nucleotides, the CDR3 is TGCAGCGCTGAAGGACAGGGGTCGAGGGGATATGGCTACACCTTC. Amino acids: CSAEGQGSRGYGYTF.

The chain joins TRBV3-1 (or the pseudogene TRBV3-2) to TRBJ1-1, with 8 bases matching TRBD1. CDR3 size: 13 residues. Looked up from germline, CDR1 is LGHDT and CDR2 is YNNKEL (reference sequence). Unmatched junction bases numbered 2, after V lost 0 bases and J lost 8 bases. The DNA for the CDR3 is TGTGCCAGCAGCCAAGATGGGACAGGAGAAGCTTTCTTT. Translation gives CASSQDGTGEAFF.

V gene TRBV6-5 combines with J gene TRBJ2-7; D unclear. V was cut by 6 bases and J by 5 bases, with 14 bases left in between. The length of the CDR3 is 13 residues. Germline V gene data show CDR1 as MNHEY and CDR2 as SVGAGI. CDR3 DNA sequence: TGTGCCAGCAGGAGACACGACCTACACGAGCAGTACGTC. It encodes CASRRHDLHEQYV.

To note about this clone: An end of the junction does not agree with germline; a read error may underlie this. V gene TRBV5-1 combines with J gene TRBJ1-1; no clear D. The CDR3 length is 15 residues. The germline gives CDR1 SGHRS, CDR2 YFSETQ. The DNA for the CDR3 is TGTGCCAACAGCCCTCAAAGCGCTATGAACACTGAAGCTTTCTTT. It specifies CANSPQSAMNTEAFF. The complete variable domain, with remaining parts taken from reference TRBV5-1 and TRBJ1-1, reads KAGVTQTPRYLIKTRGQQVTLSCSPISGHRSVSWYQQTPGQGLQFLFEYFSETQRNKGNFPGRFSGRQFSNSRSEMNVSTLELGDSALYLCANSPQSAMNTEAFFGQGTRLTVV.

The chain uses TRBV28 and TRBJ1-1, with a possible D match to TRBD1 (5 bases). Germline CDR1 and CDR2: MDHEN and SYDVKM. The CDR3 runs to 13 residues. V lost 3 bases and J lost 5, with 10 bases in between. The CDR3 coding sequence is TGTGCCAGCAGTTTCGGGGGTTGGACTGAAGCTTTCTTT. It yields the protein CASSFGGWTEAFF.

The chain carries TRBV7-8 and TRBJ1-3; tentatively, D is TRBD1 (5 bases). The V end lost 7 bases, the J end lost 0 bases, and 16 bases lay between the germline ends. This CDR3 spans 16 amino acids. Germline CDR1 SGHVS, CDR2 FQNEAQ. The CDR3 reads CASTTGQAFSGNTIYF. The CDR3 nucleotides are TGTGCCAGCACCACAGGACAAGCTTTCTCTGGAAACACCATATATTTT.

On this clone itself: Other DNA sequences in this specimen translate into the identical CDR3. The J gene is TRBJ1-1, the V gene TRBV9; no clear D gene. Germline V CDR1 and CDR2: SGDLS, YYNGEE. This CDR3 has 13 residues. V gave up 0 bases and J gave up 1 base, with 4 bases separating them. Written as DNA, the CDR3 is TGTGCCAGCAGCGTAGCACAGAACACTGAAGCTTTCTTT. This codes for CASSVAQNTEAFF.

This sequence joins TRBV12-3 or TRBV12-4 and TRBJ1-4; 7 bases are a match to TRBD1. Trimming cost V 6 bases and J 7 bases; bases outside gene matches: 5. The CDR3 contains 13 residues. The CDR3 loop reads CASSRTGPEKLFF. CDR3 coding DNA: TGTGCCAGCAGCCGGACAGGCCCTGAAAAACTGTTTTTT.

The V call is TRBV24-1, the J call TRBJ1-5; 11 nucleotides match TRBD1. The germline V gene encodes CDR1 KGHDR and CDR2 SFDVKD. The junction had 6 bases not matched to a gene; V was cut back by 6 bases and J by 0 bases. The length of the CDR3 is 17 residues. CDR3 region: CATSWGTGGYSNQPQHF. The DNA of the CDR3 is TGTGCCACCAGTTGGGGGACAGGGGGTTATAGCAATCAGCCCCAGCATTTT.

The chain uses TRBV4-2 and TRBJ2-5; TRBD2 matches 11 bases. There are 14 residues in the CDR3. V shed 5 bases, J shed 4 bases, and the junction held 3 bases outside the gene matches. The germline V gene has CDR1 LGHNA and CDR2 YNFKEQ. This chain's CDR3 is CASSDSGGAETQYF. In DNA form, the CDR3 reads TGTGCCAGCAGCGATAGCGGGGGGGCAGAGACCCAGTACTTC.

This chain joins TRBV29-1 and TRBJ2-5, with TRBD1 identical over 10 bases. This CDR3 is 12 amino acids long. V trimming: 8 bases; J trimming: 5 bases; junction bases outside the gene matches: 5. CDR1 is SQVTM and CDR2 is ANQGSEA in the germline V gene. The CDR3: CSFRTGGETQYF. CDR3 sequence (DNA): TGCAGCTTTCGGACAGGGGGGGAGACCCAGTACTTC.

V is TRBV28 and J is TRBJ1-1; D is unclear. V lost 2 bases and J lost 0, with 7 bases in between. This CDR3 is built from 14 residues. Germline V gene lookup returns CDR1 MDHEN and CDR2 SYDVKM. The CDR3: CASSLVALNTEAFF. The CDR3 DNA follows: TGTGCCAGCAGTTTAGTGGCCCTGAACACTGAAGCTTTCTTT. Variable domain in full (rest from reference TRBV28 and TRBJ1-1): DVKVTQSSRYLVKRTGEKVFLECVQDMDHENMFWYRQDPGLGLRLIYFSYDVKMKEKGDIPEGYSVSREKKERFSLILESASTNQTSMYLCASSLVALNTEAFFGQGTRLTVV.

The chain joins TRBV9 to TRBJ2-3; maybe TRBD1 (5 bases). Germline CDR1 is SGDLS and CDR2 is YYNGEE. V was cut by 0 bases and J by 6 bases, with 17 bases left in between. This CDR3 contains 16 residues. Here the CDR3 DNA reads TGTGCCAGCAGCGTAGATCGAGGCAGGGTCTCGGATACGCAGTATTTT. It yields the protein CASSVDRGRVSDTQYF.